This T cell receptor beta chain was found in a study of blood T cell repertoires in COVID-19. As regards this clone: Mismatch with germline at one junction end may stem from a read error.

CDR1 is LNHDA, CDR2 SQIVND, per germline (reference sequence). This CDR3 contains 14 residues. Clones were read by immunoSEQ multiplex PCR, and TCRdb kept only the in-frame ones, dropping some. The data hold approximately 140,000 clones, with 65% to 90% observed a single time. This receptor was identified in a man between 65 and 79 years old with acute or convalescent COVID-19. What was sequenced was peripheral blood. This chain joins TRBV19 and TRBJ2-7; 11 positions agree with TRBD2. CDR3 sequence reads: CASSISSGRPEKYF. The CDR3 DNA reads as TGTGCCAGTAGTATTTCTAGCGGGAGGCCCGAGAAGTACTTC.